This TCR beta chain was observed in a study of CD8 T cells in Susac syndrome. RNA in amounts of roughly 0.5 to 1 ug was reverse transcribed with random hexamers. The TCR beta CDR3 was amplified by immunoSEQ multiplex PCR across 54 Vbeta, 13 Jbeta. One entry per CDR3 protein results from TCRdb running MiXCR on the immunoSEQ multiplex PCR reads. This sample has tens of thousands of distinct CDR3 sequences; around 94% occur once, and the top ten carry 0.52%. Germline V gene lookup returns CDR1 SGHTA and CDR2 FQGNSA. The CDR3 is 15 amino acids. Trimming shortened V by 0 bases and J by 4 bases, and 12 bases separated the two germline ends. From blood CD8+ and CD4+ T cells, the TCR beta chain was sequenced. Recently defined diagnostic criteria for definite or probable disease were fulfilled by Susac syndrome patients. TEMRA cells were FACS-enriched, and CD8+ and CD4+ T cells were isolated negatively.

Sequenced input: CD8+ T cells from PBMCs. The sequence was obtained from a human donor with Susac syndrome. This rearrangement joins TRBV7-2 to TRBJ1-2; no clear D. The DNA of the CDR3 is TGTGCCAGCAGCTTAGCTCGGAGCCACGCCTATGGCTACACCTTC. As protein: CASSLARSHAYGYTF.